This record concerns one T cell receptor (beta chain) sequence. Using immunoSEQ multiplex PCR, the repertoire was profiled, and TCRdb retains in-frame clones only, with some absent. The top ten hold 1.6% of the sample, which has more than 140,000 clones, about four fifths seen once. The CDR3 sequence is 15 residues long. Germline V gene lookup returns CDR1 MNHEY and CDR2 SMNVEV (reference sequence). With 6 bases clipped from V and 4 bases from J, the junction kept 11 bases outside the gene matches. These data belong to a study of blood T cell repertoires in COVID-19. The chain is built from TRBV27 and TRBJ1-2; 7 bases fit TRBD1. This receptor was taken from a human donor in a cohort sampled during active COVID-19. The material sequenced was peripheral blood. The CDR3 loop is CASSLTGVSLYGYTF. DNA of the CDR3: TGTGCCAGCAGCCTAACAGGGGTTTCTCTCTATGGCTACACCTTC.